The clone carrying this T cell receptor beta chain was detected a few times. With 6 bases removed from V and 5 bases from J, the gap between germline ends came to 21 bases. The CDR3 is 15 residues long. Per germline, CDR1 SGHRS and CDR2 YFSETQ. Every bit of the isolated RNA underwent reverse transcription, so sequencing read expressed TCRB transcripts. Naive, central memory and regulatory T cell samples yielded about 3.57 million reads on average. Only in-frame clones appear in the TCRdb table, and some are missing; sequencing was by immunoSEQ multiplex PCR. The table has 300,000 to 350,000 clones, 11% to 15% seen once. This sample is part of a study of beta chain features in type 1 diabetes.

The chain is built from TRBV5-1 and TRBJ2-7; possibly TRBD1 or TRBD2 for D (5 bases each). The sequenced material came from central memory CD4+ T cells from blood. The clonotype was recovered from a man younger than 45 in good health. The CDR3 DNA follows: TGCGCCAGCAAAATAACCCCTGTGGGGGTCCACGAGCAGTACTTC. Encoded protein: CASKITPVGVHEQYF.